Below, one T cell receptor beta chain is given with its context. The data originate from a study of identifying expanded T cells in peripheral blood. Using immunoSEQ multiplex PCR, the repertoire was profiled, and TCRdb retains in-frame clones only, with some absent. The table lists 95,000 to 100,000 clones, 70% to 90% of them singletons, with roughly 15% in the top ten. After removal of 1 base from V and 4 bases from J, the junction contained 9 bases not matched to a gene. CDR3 length: 16 residues. Germline V lookup: CDR1 KGHSH, CDR2 LQKENI. The source material was blood. V gene TRBV18 combines with J gene TRBJ2-5; 7 bases are a match to TRBD2. This receptor was identified in a person aged 18-70 years in good health. CDR3 sequence reads: CASSPRGTSAGETQYF. As DNA, the CDR3 is TGTGCCAGCTCACCACGGGGAACTAGCGCCGGAGAGACCCAGTACTTC.